The sequence of this T cell receptor (beta chain) was determined in a study of glioma-infiltrating T cells. To note about this clonotype: Its specificity is unknown.

Using RNA template, CDR3s of TCR alpha and beta were amplified with iRepertoire arm-PCR. Tissue mRNA or PBMC total RNA, roughly 95-400 ng, went into one-step reverse transcription and amplification. TCRdb used MiXCR to reprocess the multiplex PCR reads, holding one entry per CDR3 protein. The repertoire includes approximately 190,000 distinct CDR3 sequences, roughly a third of them detected once, and 20% sits in the top ten. Trimming took off 6 bases at V and 1 base at J, with 13 bases between the two ends. The germline V gene has CDR1 MNHNY and CDR2 SVGAGI (reference sequence). The CDR3 runs to 14 residues. Study-wide results and caveats: Tissue-blood divergence was below expectation in non-neoplastic patients, above in gliomas.

Sequenced material: glioma tissue, nonneoplastic brain tissue, or PBMCs (not recorded which). The chain recombines TRBV6-6 with TRBJ2-7; tentative D call: TRBD2 (5 bases). The clonotype was recovered from a human donor with low-grade glioma or glioblastoma, undergoing nonglioma brain surgery, or in good health (not recorded which). CDR3 protein: CASSLEGPSYEQYF. Written as DNA, the CDR3 is TGTGCCAGCAGCCTTGAGGGTCCTTCCTACGAGCAGTACTTC.